This T cell receptor (beta chain) was recovered during a study of blood T cell repertoires in COVID-19. Study in general: The United States, Italy and Spain supplied acute and convalescent COVID-19 samples.

Looked up from germline, CDR1 is MDHEN and CDR2 is SYDVKM. The V segment lost 6 bases and the J segment 4 bases; nucleotides outside the gene matches: 21. CDR3 size: 20 residues. Original processing methods: Amplification of reference gene primers provided the estimated nucleated cell counts. Method: immunoSEQ multiplex PCR; TCRdb's copy keeps in-frame clones and lacks some. The V and J calls and the clone size are those of that table, but D and trimming were determined from the DNA. Of about 140,000 clones listed, just under 85% are singletons. Clinical history as reported by participants underpinned cohort assignment.

The specimen was PBMCs or T cells enriched from blood (not recorded which). The chain recombines TRBV28 with TRBJ1-6; TRBD1 matches 7 bases. The sequence was collected from a woman between 45 and 65 years old with acute COVID-19. The CDR3 reads CASSILPGQSSAPYNSPLHF. Written as DNA, the CDR3 is TGTGCCAGCAGCATCCTTCCGGGACAGTCGTCAGCTCCATATAATTCACCCCTCCACTTT.